The sequence of this T cell receptor beta chain was determined in a study of OX40 agonist ivuxolimab in advanced cancers. The overall study: Mean age around 60 years, range about 20 to 79; roughly 82% male. Findings and caveats of the study: More expanded clones were found, on average, in CD8+ than in CD4+ T cells. With doses of 0.1 to 3.0 mg/kg, CD4+ and CD8+ blood T cells had undergone clonal expansion by week 6.

This table comes from immunoSEQ multiplex PCR, and its TCRdb copy is limited to in-frame clones, with some not included. This sample has under 85,000 clones, with approximately 88% found just once. Unmatched junction bases numbered 9, after V lost 8 bases and J lost 8 bases. The germline gives CDR1 SGHRS, CDR2 YFSETQ. The CDR3 contains 13 residues. Researchers took blood at baseline, on cycle 4 day 1, and on cycle 7 day 1. Concerning this clone itself: Its antigen is unidentified.

This chain uses TRBV5-1 with TRBJ1-4, with TRBD1 matching over 7 bases. This sample comprised CD4+ or CD8+ T cells sorted from blood, obtained in a trial of the OX40 agonist ivuxolimab. This TCR derives from an adult with an advanced solid tumor such as melanoma, head and neck, liver or kidney cancer. The DNA of the CDR3 is TGCGCCAGTACCCGGGACAGTGGGGAAAAACTGTTTTTT. It yields the protein CASTRDSGEKLFF.